These 13 T cell receptor beta chains were all obtained from the same sample, sequenced in a study of T cell repertoires in cytomegalovirus infection. TCRdb ran MiXCR on the reads and lists one entry per CDR3 protein. Here the sample spans about 83,000 distinct CDR3 sequences, approximately 32% being singletons. These receptors have no identified antigens. Sequencing was performed on CD8+ T cells from cultured PBMCs, taken from culture after CMV antigen stimulation. These receptors were taken from a human donor in good health (CMV status not recorded). Some clones in this sample may be carry-over from other donors' samples.

V and J are TRBV4-1 and TRBJ2-5, with D unclear. This CDR3 has 13 amino acids. V was cut by 7 bases and J by 1 base, with 10 bases left in between. The germline V gene encodes CDR1 MGHRA and CDR2 YSYEKL. CDR3 nucleotide sequence: TGCGCCAGCACCGACCCCCGCCAAGAGACCCAGTACTTC. Translated: CASTDPRQETQYF.

This sequence joins TRBV24-1 and TRBJ1-5; a possible D gene is TRBD1 (6 bases). This CDR3 has 14 amino acids. V gave up 3 bases and J gave up 6 bases, with 11 bases separating them. CDR1 and CDR2 from the germline V gene are KGHDR and SFDVKD. The CDR3 region has the DNA TGTGCCACCAGTGATACAGGGTTGGGTCAGCCCCAGCATTTT. Protein: CATSDTGLGQPQHF.

Here the CDR3 reads CASSLPDYTEAFF. CDR3 sequence (DNA): TGTGCCAGCAGTTTGCCAGATTACACTGAAGCTTTCTTT. The genes are TRBV28 and TRBJ1-1; D is unclear. Trimming removed 3 bases at V and 3 bases at J, with 8 bases between. CDR1 is MDHEN and CDR2 is SYDVKM in the germline V gene. The CDR3 is 13 amino acids.

The chain has TRBV15 and TRBJ1-1, with D perhaps matching TRBD1 (6 bases). CDR1 LNHNV and CDR2 YYDKDF come from the germline V gene (reference sequence). The CDR3 loop spans 13 amino acids. V was pared by 2 bases and J by 7 bases, with 11 bases between. CDR3 coding DNA: TGTGCCACCAGCAGAACCACAGGGAATGAAGCTTTCTTT. Translating gives CATSRTTGNEAFF.

The V call is TRBV28, the J call TRBJ1-1; tentatively, D is TRBD1 (5 bases). The CDR3 loop spans 12 amino acids. Germline V gives CDR1 MDHEN, CDR2 SYDVKM. Trimming removed 5 bases at V and 11 bases at J, with 15 bases between. As DNA, the CDR3 is TGTGCCAGCAGTCCCGGGGCCCTGAACGCTTTCTTT. Translated, it gives CASSPGALNAFF. Looking up the rest from reference TRBV28 and TRBJ1-1 gives the full variable domain: DVKVTQSSRYLVKRTGEKVFLECVQDMDHENMFWYRQDPGLGLRLIYFSYDVKMKEKGDIPEGYSVSREKKERFSLILESASTNQTSMYLCASSPGALNAFFGQGTRLTVV.

Ten or more counts support this clonotype. V gene TRBV7-6 combines with J gene TRBJ2-7, with unresolved D. Germline CDR1 SGHVS, CDR2 FNYEAQ. The V end lost 5 bases, the J end lost 5 bases, and 16 bases lay between the germline ends. The CDR3 is made up of 14 amino acids. In DNA, the CDR3 is TGTGCCAGCAGCCCAGGCTCGGTTCCCCACGAGCAGTACTTC. This gives the protein CASSPGSVPHEQYF.

This clonotype was seen many times. The gene calls are TRBV2 and TRBJ2-5; the D gene could be TRBD1 or TRBD2 (6 bases each). There are 13 residues in the CDR3. V lost 10 bases and J lost 3, with 15 bases in between. CDR1 is SNHLY, CDR2 FYNNEI, per germline. CDR3 protein: CATLLEGEETQYF. As DNA, the CDR3 is TGTGCCACCCTCCTGGAGGGGGAAGAGACCCAGTACTTC.

This clonotype was counted only a few times. The rearrangement links TRBV19 to TRBJ2-7, with D hard to call. Germline V gene data show CDR1 as LNHDA and CDR2 as SQIVND (reference sequence). The CDR3 covers 13 residues. Trimming took 6 bases from V and 3 from J, leaving 12 bases between them. The CDR3 coding sequence is TGTGCCAGTAGCGATAGGGCGATCTACGAGCAGTACTTC. This encodes CASSDRAIYEQYF.

This clonotype was seen ten or more times. V usage is TRBV7-8 and J usage is TRBJ2-7, with D perhaps given as TRBD1 or TRBD2 (5 bases each). CDR1 and CDR2 (germline): SGHVS, FQNEAQ. The CDR3 covers 17 residues. The ends were cut back, 5 bases at V and 1 base at J, with 21 bases in the middle. The chain's CDR3 is CASSKDGGIRGSYEQYF. The CDR3 bases are TGTGCCAGCAGCAAGGACGGAGGAATAAGGGGATCCTACGAGCAGTACTTC.

This clonotype came up a few times. The chain links TRBV11-2 to TRBJ2-5; TRBD2 agrees at 10 bases. The CDR3 has 16 amino acids. With V trimmed by 1 base and J by 3 bases, 5 bases remained unmatched. The germline gives CDR1 SGHAT, CDR2 FQNNGV. CDR3 region: CASSLVPTSGEETQYF. The CDR3 nucleotides read TGTGCCAGCAGCTTAGTGCCCACTAGCGGGGAAGAGACCCAGTACTTC.

This clonotype turned up a few times. V usage is TRBV28 and J usage is TRBJ2-2; TRBD1 might be the D (6 bases). V lost 6 bases and J 0 bases, leaving 11 bases between the germline ends. The CDR3 runs to 15 residues. Germline V gene sequence: CDR1 MDHEN, CDR2 SYDVKM. The CDR3 sequence is CASRRWTANTGELFF. CDR3 in DNA: TGTGCCAGCAGACGATGGACAGCGAACACCGGGGAGCTGTTTTTT.

This clonotype was detected many times. The chain recombines TRBV11-1 with TRBJ2-1; TRBD2 might be the D (6 bases). Trimming shortened V by 3 bases and J by 5 bases, and 14 bases separated the two germline ends. Germline V gene lookup returns CDR1 SGHAT and CDR2 FQDESV (reference sequence). The CDR3 has 15 residues. The CDR3 loop is CASSFFGGANNEQFF. DNA for the CDR3: TGTGCCAGCAGCTTCTTCGGAGGGGCTAACAATGAGCAGTTCTTC.

This clonotype was counted a few times. The rearrangement links TRBV7-6 to TRBJ2-7, with 10 bases matching TRBD2. Unmatched junction bases numbered 6, after V lost 4 bases and J lost 3 bases. Germline CDR1 and CDR2: SGHVS and FNYEAQ. The CDR3 runs 15 residues. In DNA form, the CDR3 reads TGTGCCAGCAGCTCCCTAGCGGGGGCAATCTACGAGCAGTACTTC. Translating gives CASSSLAGAIYEQYF.